These T cell receptor beta chains were read from a single sample in a study of blood T cell repertoires in COVID-19. Assay used: immunoSEQ multiplex PCR; TCRdb lists only in-frame clones, some missing. The table has roughly 230,000 clones, 84% seen once. The sequenced sample consisted of peripheral blood. Receptor source: a woman older than 75 with COVID-19, enrolled during active disease. Each CDR3 is given with its conserved first and last residue. D genes are given only for firm matches. Some rows mark clone size as missing; the rest say once, few, many or name a class of expanded clone.

d_gene: .
v_gene: TRBV7-2
abundance: .
j_gene: TRBJ1-1
len: 13
CDR3aa: CASRPTRGTEAFF
CDR3nt: TGTGCCAGCAGACCAACTAGAGGCACTGAAGCTTTCTTT

d_gene: TRBD1
v_gene: TRBV4-1
abundance: .
j_gene: TRBJ1-4
len: 19
CDR3aa: CASSQQTTQGASTNEKLFF
CDR3nt: TGCGCCAGCAGCCAACAAACCACACAGGGGGCGAGTACTAATGAAAAACTGTTTTTT

d_gene: .
v_gene: TRBV10-3
abundance: .
j_gene: TRBJ2-3
len: 16
CDR3aa: CAISGVIPGSTDTQYF
CDR3nt: TGTGCCATCAGTGGAGTCATCCCGGGGTCGACAGATACGCAGTATTTT

d_gene: TRBD1
v_gene: TRBV11-3
abundance: few
j_gene: TRBJ1-1
len: 14
CDR3aa: CASNLGQGGIEAFF
CDR3nt: TGTGCCAGCAACCTGGGACAGGGGGGGATTGAAGCTTTCTTT

d_gene: .
v_gene: TRBV5-1
abundance: once
j_gene: TRBJ2-5
len: 15
CDR3aa: CASSSPGEVQETQYF
CDR3nt: TGCGCCAGCAGCTCGCCGGGGGAAGTCCAAGAGACCCAGTACTTC

d_gene: .
v_gene: TRBV27
abundance: .
j_gene: TRBJ1-5
len: 15
CDR3aa: CASSLLGEGNQPQHF
CDR3nt: TGTGCCAGCAGTTTATTAGGGGAAGGCAATCAGCCCCAGCATTTT

d_gene: .
v_gene: TRBV10-1
abundance: few
j_gene: TRBJ1-2
len: 14
CDR3aa: CASSEQGRNYGYTF
CDR3nt: TGCGCCAGCAGTGAGCAGGGGCGTAACTATGGCTACACCTTC

d_gene: .
v_gene: TRBV28
abundance: .
j_gene: TRBJ2-2
len: 16
CDR3aa: CASSTGGTTNTGELFF
CDR3nt: TGTGCCAGCAGTACTGGGGGGACGACGAACACCGGGGAGCTGTTTTTT

d_gene: TRBD1
v_gene: TRBV27
abundance: .
j_gene: TRBJ1-2
len: 15
CDR3aa: CASSFGLGQSGGYTF
CDR3nt: TGTGCCAGCAGTTTCGGGCTGGGACAGTCAGGTGGCTACACCTTC

d_gene: .
v_gene: TRBV3-1/TRBV3-2
abundance: .
j_gene: TRBJ1-1
len: 14
CDR3aa: CASSQPGPGTEAFF
CDR3nt: TGTGCCAGCAGCCAACCAGGGCCCGGCACTGAAGCTTTCTTT

d_gene: TRBD1
v_gene: TRBV6-5
abundance: few
j_gene: TRBJ1-2
len: 14
CDR3aa: CASSPQGEIYGYTF
CDR3nt: TGTGCCAGCAGTCCACAGGGGGAAATTTACGGCTACACCTTC

d_gene: .
v_gene: TRBV9
abundance: .
j_gene: TRBJ2-1
len: 15
CDR3aa: CASSVAVSSYNEQFF
CDR3nt: TGTGCCAGCAGCGTAGCTGTGAGCTCCTACAATGAGCAGTTCTTC

d_gene: .
v_gene: TRBV6-1
abundance: .
j_gene: TRBJ1-4
len: 16
CDR3aa: CASSEALRVGNEKLFF
CDR3nt: TGTGCCAGCAGTGAAGCCCTCAGGGTCGGGAATGAAAAACTGTTTTTT

d_gene: TRBD2
v_gene: TRBV7-9
abundance: .
j_gene: TRBJ2-5
len: 16
CDR3aa: CASSLALSGDQVTQYF
CDR3nt: TGTGCCAGCAGCTTAGCGCTAAGCGGGGACCAGGTGACCCAGTACTTC

d_gene: .
v_gene: TRBV4-1
abundance: .
j_gene: TRBJ2-7
len: 14
CDR3aa: CASSPPRATGEQYF
CDR3nt: TGCGCCAGCAGCCCTCCAAGGGCGACGGGGGAGCAGTACTTC

d_gene: .
v_gene: TRBV19
abundance: once
j_gene: TRBJ1-2
len: 12
CDR3aa: CASADGDYGYTF
CDR3nt: TGTGCCAGTGCCGACGGGGACTATGGCTACACCTTC

d_gene: TRBD1
v_gene: TRBV3-1/TRBV3-2
abundance: .
j_gene: TRBJ1-2
len: 15
CDR3aa: CASSQFGTGGYGYTF
CDR3nt: TGTGCCAGCAGCCAATTTGGAACAGGGGGGTATGGCTACACCTTC

d_gene: TRBD2
v_gene: TRBV13
abundance: .
j_gene: TRBJ2-3
len: 14
CDR3aa: CASSGLAGSDTQYF
CDR3nt: TGTGCCAGCAGTGGACTAGCGGGATCAGATACGCAGTATTTT